This entry concerns a single TCR beta chain. Its antigen remains unidentified. The entry originates in a study of CD8+CD57+ T cells in acquired aplastic anemia. Study at large: CD4+ and CD8+ cells, once sorted, gave DNA averaging roughly 3 ug. Healthy donors gave 11 million or so reads on average for CD4+ cells. Broader study findings: Nearly 30 CD8+ CDR3 sequences were shared between patients and controls. Patients versus controls showed no significant CD8+ Simpson's diversity difference.

The template for TCR beta VDJ and CDR3 sequence profiling was genomic DNA. MiXCR was run by TCRdb on the reads, yielding one entry per CDR3 protein. Of under 200,000 distinct CDR3 sequences listed, 35% to 55% are singletons. Sequenced: sorted CD4+, CD8+, or CD8+CD57+ T cells (not recorded which) from PBMCs. The receptor comes from a human donor in good health.

CDR3 protein: CATRRDRAYNSPLHF. The CDR3 DNA reads TGTGCCACCAGACGGGACAGAGCCTATAATTCACCCCTCCACTTT. The chain employs TRBV15 and TRBJ1-6; 7 bases line up with TRBD1. This CDR3 has 15 residues. Trimming took 6 bases from V and 2 from J; bases not matched to a gene: 4. Germline V gene lookup returns CDR1 LNHNV and CDR2 YYDKDF (reference sequence).